Listed below are T cell receptor beta chains from one sample, sequenced in a study of blood T cell repertoires in COVID-19. The table came from immunoSEQ multiplex PCR; TCRdb's copy has only in-frame clones and leaves some out. The data show about 220,000 clones, around 82% seen once. The sample consisted of peripheral blood. All receptors derive from an older woman with acute or convalescent COVID-19. Both conserved end residues are part of each CDR3. Fields, in order: V gene, D gene, clone size, J gene, CDR3 DNA, CDR3 protein. The D gene is left open where the match is weak. Clone size appears in some rows only: once, few, many, or a class for an expanded clone.

V: TRBV4-2; D: -; size: -; J: TRBJ2-5; DNA: TGTGCCAGCAGCCGGAGCCGGGAGCAAGAGACCCAGTACTTC; CDR3: CASSRSREQETQYF
V: TRBV25-1; D: TRBD2; size: -; J: TRBJ2-2; DNA: TGTGCCAGCAGTGAATTGGGAGGGTTGAGGGGCGGGGAGCTGTTTTTT; CDR3: CASSELGGLRGGELFF
V: TRBV6-5; D: TRBD1; size: -; J: TRBJ1-2; DNA: TGTGCCACCGAGGGACAGAGCGGCTACACCTTC; CDR3: CATEGQSGYTF
V: TRBV4-3; D: -; size: -; J: TRBJ2-7; DNA: TGCGCCAGCAGCCAAGCGCGGCCCCCAGTTTACGAGCAGTACTTC; CDR3: CASSQARPPVYEQYF
V: TRBV11-2; D: -; size: -; J: TRBJ2-2; DNA: TGTGCCAGCAGCTTAGGGACAGCCGCCGGGGAGCTGTTTTTT; CDR3: CASSLGTAAGELFF
V: TRBV18; D: -; size: -; J: TRBJ1-1; DNA: TGTGCCAGCTCACCCGAAGACAGGAACACTGAAGCTTTCTTT; CDR3: CASSPEDRNTEAFF
V: TRBV10-3; D: TRBD2; size: once; J: TRBJ2-3; DNA: TGTGCCATCAGAGACCTGACTAGCGGCCATGGAGATACGCAGTATTTT; CDR3: CAIRDLTSGHGDTQYF
V: TRBV7-2; D: -; size: -; J: TRBJ1-2; DNA: TGTGCCAGCAGCTTAGCGCGGCAGGGAAATGGCTACACCTTC; CDR3: CASSLARQGNGYTF
V: TRBV5-1; D: TRBD2; size: -; J: TRBJ2-1; DNA: TGCGCCAGCATTGAACGCGGGGGTTCCTACAATGAGCAGTTCTTC; CDR3: CASIERGGSYNEQFF
V: TRBV6-4; D: -; size: -; J: TRBJ2-2; DNA: TGTGCCAGCAGTGTTAGGAACACCGGGGAGCTGTTTTTT; CDR3: CASSVRNTGELFF
V: TRBV3-1/TRBV3-2; D: -; size: -; J: TRBJ2-2; DNA: TGTGCCAGCAGCCGCAATAGGGTGGGGCTCGGGGAGCTGTTTTTT; CDR3: CASSRNRVGLGELFF
V: TRBV30; D: -; size: -; J: TRBJ1-5; DNA: TGTGCCTGGAGTCCCACAGGGACTCAGCCCCAGCATTTT; CDR3: CAWSPTGTQPQHF
V: TRBV7-2; D: TRBD2; size: -; J: TRBJ2-3; DNA: TGTGCCAGCAGCCCGGGGGGGCCGTTAAATACGCAGTATTTT; CDR3: CASSPGGPLNTQYF
V: TRBV7-9; D: -; size: once; J: TRBJ2-7; DNA: TGTGCCAGCAGCCTTGACAGATTCTACGAGCAGTACTTC; CDR3: CASSLDRFYEQYF
V: TRBV24-1; D: -; size: few; J: TRBJ1-2; DNA: TGTGCCACCAGACCAGGCAATAACTATGGCTACACCTTC; CDR3: CATRPGNNYGYTF
V: TRBV7-2; D: TRBD1; size: -; J: TRBJ1-1; DNA: TGTGCCAGCAGCCCAGACAGGGGATGGCCTGAAGCTTTCTTT; CDR3: CASSPDRGWPEAFF
V: TRBV6-5; D: -; size: -; J: TRBJ1-4; DNA: TGTGCCAGCAAAAGACAGGTTGCAACTAATGAAAAACTGTTTTTT; CDR3: CASKRQVATNEKLFF
V: TRBV12-5; D: TRBD1; size: -; J: TRBJ2-5; DNA: TGTGCTAGTGGTTTGGACCTGGGGACAGGGCAAGAGACCCAGTACTTC; CDR3: CASGLDLGTGQETQYF